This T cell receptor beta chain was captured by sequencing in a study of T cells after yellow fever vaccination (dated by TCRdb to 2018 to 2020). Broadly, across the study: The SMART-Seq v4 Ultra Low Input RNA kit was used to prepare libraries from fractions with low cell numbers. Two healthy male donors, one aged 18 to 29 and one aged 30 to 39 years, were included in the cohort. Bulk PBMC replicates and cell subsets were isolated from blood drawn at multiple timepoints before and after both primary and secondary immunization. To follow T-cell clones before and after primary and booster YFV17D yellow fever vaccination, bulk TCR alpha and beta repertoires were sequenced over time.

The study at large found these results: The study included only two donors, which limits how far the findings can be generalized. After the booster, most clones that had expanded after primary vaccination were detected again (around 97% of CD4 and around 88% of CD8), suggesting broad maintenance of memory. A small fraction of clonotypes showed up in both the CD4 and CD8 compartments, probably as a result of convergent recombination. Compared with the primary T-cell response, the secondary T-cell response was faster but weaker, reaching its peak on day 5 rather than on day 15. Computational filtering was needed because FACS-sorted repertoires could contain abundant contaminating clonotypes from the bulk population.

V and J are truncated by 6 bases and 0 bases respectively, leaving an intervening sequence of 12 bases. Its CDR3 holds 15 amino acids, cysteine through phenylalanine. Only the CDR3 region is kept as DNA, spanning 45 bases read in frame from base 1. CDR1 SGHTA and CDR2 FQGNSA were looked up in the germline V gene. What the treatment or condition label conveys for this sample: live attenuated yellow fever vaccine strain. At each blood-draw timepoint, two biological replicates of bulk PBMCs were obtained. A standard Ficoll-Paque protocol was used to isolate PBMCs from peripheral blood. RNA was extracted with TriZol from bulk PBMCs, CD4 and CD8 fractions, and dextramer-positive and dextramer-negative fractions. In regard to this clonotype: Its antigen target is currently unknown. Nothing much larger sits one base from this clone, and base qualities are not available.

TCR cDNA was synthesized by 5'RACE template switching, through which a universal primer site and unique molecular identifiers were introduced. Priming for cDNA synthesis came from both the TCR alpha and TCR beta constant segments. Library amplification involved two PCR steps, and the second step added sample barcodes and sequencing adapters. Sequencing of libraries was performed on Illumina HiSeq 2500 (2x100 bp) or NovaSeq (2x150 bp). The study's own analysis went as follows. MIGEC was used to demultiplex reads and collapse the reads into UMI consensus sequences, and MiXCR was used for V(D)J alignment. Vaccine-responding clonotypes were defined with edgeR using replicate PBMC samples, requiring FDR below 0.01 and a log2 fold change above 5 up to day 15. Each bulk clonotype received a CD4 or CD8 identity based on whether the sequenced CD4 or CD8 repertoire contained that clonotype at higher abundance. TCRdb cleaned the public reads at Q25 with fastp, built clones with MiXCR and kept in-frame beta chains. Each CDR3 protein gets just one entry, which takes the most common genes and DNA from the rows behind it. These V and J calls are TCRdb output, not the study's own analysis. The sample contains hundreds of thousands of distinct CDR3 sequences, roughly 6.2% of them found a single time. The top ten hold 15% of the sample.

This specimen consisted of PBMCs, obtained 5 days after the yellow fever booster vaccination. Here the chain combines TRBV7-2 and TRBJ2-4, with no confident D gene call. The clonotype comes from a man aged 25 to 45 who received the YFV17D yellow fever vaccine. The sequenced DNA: TGTGCCAGCAGTAGGCCGAGTCTAGCCAAAAACATTCAGTACTTC. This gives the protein CASSRPSLAKNIQYF. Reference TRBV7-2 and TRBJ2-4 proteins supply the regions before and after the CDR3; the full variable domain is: GAGVSQSPSNKVTEKGKDVELRCDPISGHTALYWYRQSLGQGLEFLIYFQGNSAPDKSGLPSDRFSAERTGGSVSTLTIQRTQQEDSAVYLCASSRPSLAKNIQYFGAGTRLSVL.